Listed here are 13 T cell receptor beta chains from one sample, sequenced in a study of T cell clonotyping in hematopoietic cell transplantation. Data came from immunoSEQ multiplex PCR; TCRdb stores just in-frame clones and leaves some out. This table has approximately 70,000 clones, around 94% appearing once. Material for sequencing was peripheral blood mononuclear cells. All receptors come from a man aged 50-60 years in good health. Some clones in this sample may be carry-over from other donors' samples.

CDR3 protein: CASSKLDRKDLLAQFF. In DNA, the CDR3 is TGTGCCAGCAGTAAGCTAGACAGGAAAGATTTATTAGCGCAGTTCTTC. This chain joins TRBV27 and TRBJ2-1; a weak D match, TRBD1 (6 bases). The CDR3 sequence is 16 residues long. Germline V gene lookup returns CDR1 MNHEY and CDR2 SMNVEV (reference sequence). V gave up 5 bases and J gave up 12 bases, with 26 bases separating them.

This clone was detected only a few times. The CDR3 DNA reads as TGTGCCAGCAGGGGCAGGGGTCATAGCAATCAGCCCCAGCATTTT. This codes for CASRGRGHSNQPQHF. The J gene is TRBJ1-5, the V gene TRBV28; maybe TRBD1 (6 bases). Per the germline V gene, CDR1 is MDHEN and CDR2 is SYDVKM. This CDR3 region has 15 residues. The V gene lost 6 bases and the J gene lost 0 bases, with 12 bases spanning the gap.

The chain links TRBV11-2 to TRBJ2-7; the match to TRBD2 covers 7 bases. The CDR3 has 15 residues. Germline assignment: CDR1 SGHAT and CDR2 FQNNGV. With 1 base clipped from V and 4 bases from J, the junction kept 7 bases outside the gene matches. In DNA form, the CDR3 reads TGTGCCAGCAGCTTAGGGGAGGGAGGAAGGTACGAGCAGTACTTC. It translates to CASSLGEGGRYEQYF.

The chain employs TRBV6-6 and TRBJ2-7; TRBD1 might be the D (6 bases). Trimming stripped 0 bases from V and 0 bases from J, with 9 bases between. The CDR3 spans 15 residues. CDR1 and CDR2 (germline): MNHNY, SVGAGI (reference sequence). The CDR3 sequence: CASSYSQGSSYEQYF. Written as DNA, the CDR3 is TGTGCCAGCAGTTACTCCCAGGGGAGCTCCTACGAGCAGTACTTC.

This chain uses TRBV11-2 with TRBJ2-1, with 11 bases lining up with TRBD2. Per the germline V gene, CDR1 is SGHAT and CDR2 is FQNNGV. V lost 2 bases to trimming and J lost 7 bases; unmatched junction nucleotides: 4. CDR3 length: 15 residues. DNA of the CDR3: TGTGCCAGCAGCTTAATGGCTAGCGGGGGGAATGAGCAGTTCTTC. Translated: CASSLMASGGNEQFF.

This clone was recorded once. The chain joins TRBV7-3 to TRBJ2-2; D ambiguous. The V and J ends lost 5 bases and 8 bases respectively, with 9 bases between them. Per germline, CDR1 SGHTA and CDR2 FQGTGA. The CDR3 totals 12 residues. CDR3 nucleotide sequence: TGTGCCAGCAGCCCTCACGAGGGGGAGCTGTTTTTT. This gives the protein CASSPHEGELFF.

V usage is TRBV7-3 and J usage is TRBJ2-5; 7 nucleotides agree with TRBD1. Germline trimming cut 5 bases from V and 5 bases from J; bases unmatched to any gene: 11. This CDR3 has 15 amino acids. Germline CDR1 is SGHTA and CDR2 is FQGTGA. For the CDR3, the DNA is TGTGCCAGCAGCCCGCGAGGGGGCGTCGGGGAGACCCAGTACTTC. It yields the protein CASSPRGGVGETQYF.

This clone was found once. The gene calls are TRBV28 and TRBJ1-5; D ambiguous. The CDR3 runs to 14 residues. V dropped 3 bases and J dropped 3 bases, with 9 bases sitting between them. From germline, CDR1 is MDHEN and CDR2 SYDVKM. As DNA, the CDR3 is TGTGCCAGCAGTTTCGGCAGCTACAATCAGCCCCAGCATTTT. It is translated as CASSFGSYNQPQHF.

The chain joins TRBV6-5 to TRBJ2-7; tentatively, D is TRBD1 (6 bases). Germline V lookup: CDR1 MNHEY, CDR2 SVGAGI. This CDR3 has 14 amino acids. V was trimmed by 4 bases and J by 3 bases, leaving 13 bases between them. CDR3 coding DNA: TGTGCCAGCAGTTCACAGGGACCGGGCTACGAGCAGTACTTC. This codes for CASSSQGPGYEQYF.

The chain recombines TRBV5-6 with TRBJ2-3; either TRBD1 or TRBD2 may supply D (6 bases each). The germline gives CDR1 SGHDT, CDR2 YYEEEE. The ends were cut back, 0 bases at V and 0 bases at J, with 11 bases in the middle. The CDR3 contains 16 residues. In nucleotides, the CDR3 is TGTGCCAGCAGCTTGGGTGGAGGGGGTAGCACAGATACGCAGTATTTT. Translating gives CASSLGGGGSTDTQYF.

The chain combines TRBV7-2 with TRBJ2-5; possibly TRBD1 or TRBD2 for D (6 bases each). The V end lost 6 bases, the J end lost 1 base, and 15 bases lay between the germline ends. CDR3 size: 15 residues. The germline CDR1 and CDR2 sequences are SGHTA and FQGNSA. The CDR3 here is CASRALGGGQETQYF. The CDR3 DNA is TGTGCCAGCAGGGCTTTAGGAGGGGGCCAAGAGACCCAGTACTTC.

The rearrangement links TRBV21-1 to TRBJ2-7; TRBD1 is taken as the D call from the table, unchecked against the DNA. TRBV21-1 is reported as a pseudogene. This CDR3 is 16 amino acids long. This CDR3 is CASSPSRTGCPYEQYF. The CDR3 nucleotides read TGTGCCAGCAGCCCATCGAGAACAGGGTGTCCCTACGAGCAGTACTTC.

The V and J genes are TRBV6-5 and TRBJ1-3; no firm D call. In germline, CDR1 is MNHEY, CDR2 SVGAGI. V lost 4 bases to trimming and J lost 0 bases, with 13 bases between them. The CDR3 covers 16 residues. The CDR3 spells CASSLNRLSSGNTIYF. As DNA, the CDR3 is TGTGCCAGCAGTTTGAACCGTCTTAGCTCTGGAAACACCATATATTTT.